This T cell receptor (beta chain) was obtained from a study of blood T cell repertoires in COVID-19. In the study overall: The samples span acute and convalescent COVID-19 from the United States, Italy and Spain. In each case, the material was cDNA or gDNA derived from T cells, B-cell-depleted T cells, or PBMCs.

Under the authors' procedure: Reference gene primer amplification gave estimated nucleated cell counts. Here immunoSEQ multiplex PCR was the method, and the copy in TCRdb shows in-frame clones only, minus some. The V and J calls and clone size are taken from that table; D and trimming were inferred from the DNA. This table holds 60,000 to 75,000 clones, under 85% found once. There are 19 residues in the CDR3. Germline V gives CDR1 KGHSH, CDR2 LQKENI. Between the trimmed V and J ends, which lost 0 bases and 0 bases, there was a span of 15 bases. This sequence was found in a woman in her forties or fifties with acute or convalescent COVID-19. Sequences were obtained from peripheral blood. The V gene is TRBV18, the J gene TRBJ1-6, with D possibly matching TRBD1 (5 bases). This chain's CDR3 is CASSPPFDRVSSYNSPLHF. The DNA for the CDR3 is TGTGCCAGCTCACCACCATTTGACAGAGTAAGCTCCTATAATTCACCCCTCCACTTT.